These 18 T cell receptor beta chains were sequenced from one sample in a study of OX40 agonist ivuxolimab in advanced cancers. Generated by immunoSEQ multiplex PCR, the TCRdb table keeps only in-frame clones and is missing some. The data contain tens of thousands of clones, about 86% of them singletons. The sequences come from CD4+ or CD8+ T cells sorted from blood, collected in a trial of the OX40 agonist ivuxolimab. The receptor set was obtained from an adult with an advanced solid tumor such as melanoma, head and neck, liver or kidney cancer.

The chain couples TRBV5-8 to TRBJ2-3, with TRBD1 matching over 8 bases. Losses at the gene ends were 4 bases for V and 5 bases for J; bases not matched to a gene: 9. The CDR3 has 15 amino acids. Germline loops: CDR1 SGHTS, CDR2 YDEGEE. The CDR3 sequence is CASSPTGTGIDTQYF. The CDR3 nucleotides read TGTGCCAGCAGCCCTACCGGGACAGGCATAGATACGCAGTATTTT.

V usage is TRBV6-1 and J usage is TRBJ2-7; TRBD2 is a possible D gene (6 bases). The germline CDR1 and CDR2 sequences are MNHNS and SASEGT. The CDR3 runs 15 residues. Between the trimmed V and J ends, which lost 6 bases and 3 bases, there was a span of 18 bases. The CDR3, as DNA: TGTGCCAGCAGCGATAATAGCGGACCCCACTACGAGCAGTACTTC. Encoded protein: CASSDNSGPHYEQYF.

The sample holds a few counts of this clone. The V call is TRBV13, the J call TRBJ2-1; D is ambiguous. From germline, CDR1 is PRHDT and CDR2 FYEKMQ (reference sequence). Trimming removed 1 base at V and 4 bases at J, with 5 bases between. CDR3 size: 13 residues. The CDR3 is CASSLDGYNEQFF. CDR3 coding DNA: TGTGCCAGCAGCTTAGATGGGTACAATGAGCAGTTCTTC.

The chain combines TRBV6-1 with TRBJ1-1, with D hard to call. V was pared by 3 bases and J by 9 bases, with 17 bases between. Germline V lookup: CDR1 MNHNS, CDR2 SASEGT. The CDR3 covers 14 residues. As DNA, the CDR3 is TGTGCCAGCAGTGAGAGCCGGGCTAAAAGGAAAGCTTTCTTT. Its protein is CASSESRAKRKAFF.

V and J are TRBV30 and TRBJ2-7, with 7 bases fitting TRBD2. The CDR3 consists of 15 residues. CDR1 GTSNPN and CDR2 SVGIG come from the germline V gene (reference sequence). The V gene end was trimmed by 3 bases and the J gene end by 0 bases; junction bases not matched to a gene: 8. The CDR3 DNA is TGTGCCTGGAGACTCTCCGGGACTAACTCCTACGAGCAGTACTTC. Translation: CAWRLSGTNSYEQYF.

This clone was seen more than once but under ten times. The chain employs TRBV6-6 and TRBJ1-4; D is possibly TRBD1 (5 bases). The V gene's germline CDR1 is MNHNY and CDR2 SVGAGI (reference sequence). There are 14 residues in the CDR3. The V and J ends lost 5 bases and 4 bases respectively, with 11 bases between them. The CDR3 bases are TGTGCCAGCAGTCTCGACAGTCATAATGAAAAACTGTTTTTT. As protein: CASSLDSHNEKLFF.

The chain carries TRBV30 and TRBJ2-7; the D is unclear. Germline V gene data show CDR1 as GTSNPN and CDR2 as SVGIG (reference sequence). The CDR3 consists of 12 residues. Trimming shortened V by 5 bases and J by 2 bases, and 10 bases separated the two germline ends. This CDR3 reads CAWQSSTYEQYF. Here the CDR3 DNA reads TGTGCCTGGCAAAGCAGTACCTACGAGCAGTACTTC.

This chain connects TRBV21-1 to TRBJ2-2; the table's D call, TRBD1, has no DNA check behind it. TRBV21-1 represents a pseudogene. The CDR3 is 17 residues long. The CDR3 spells CASSEFPGQGTTGELFF. In nucleotides, the CDR3 is TGTGCCAGCAGCGAGTTTCCGGGACAGGGTACCACCGGGGAGCTGTTTTTT.

The chain is built from TRBV27 and TRBJ2-3, with 10 nucleotides matching TRBD2. CDR3 length equals 15 residues. In germline, CDR1 is MNHEY, CDR2 SMNVEV (reference sequence). The V gene end was trimmed by 4 bases and the J gene end by 1 base; junction bases not matched to a gene: 2. CDR3 amino acids: CASSSLAGGTDTQYF. Written as DNA, the CDR3 is TGTGCCAGCAGTTCCCTAGCGGGAGGCACAGATACGCAGTATTTT.

The chain has TRBV7-9 and TRBJ2-1, with D perhaps given as TRBD1 or TRBD2 (6 bases each). V dropped 3 bases and J dropped 7 bases, with 13 bases sitting between them. The CDR3 covers 14 residues. Germline V gene lookup returns CDR1 SEHNR and CDR2 FQNEAQ (reference sequence). The CDR3 loop is CASSLSTGRNEQFF. In nucleotides, the CDR3 is TGTGCCAGCAGCTTGTCCACAGGGAGGAATGAGCAGTTCTTC.

The genes are TRBV11-3 and TRBJ2-3, with 16 bases aligning to TRBD2. CDR3 length: 18 residues. J was trimmed by 6 bases and V by 5 bases; bases with no gene match: 11. The germline V gene has CDR1 SGHNT and CDR2 YENEEA. The CDR3 DNA reads TGTGCCAGCAGCCAAGGGACTAGCGGGAGGGCCTTTAGGGATACGCAGTATTTT. Its protein is CASSQGTSGRAFRDTQYF.

The chain recombines TRBV6-5 with TRBJ2-7; tentatively, D is TRBD2 (8 bases). Trimming removed 4 bases from V and 2 bases from J, with 15 bases in between. The CDR3 runs to 15 residues. Germline V gives CDR1 MNHEY, CDR2 SVGAGI. The CDR3 coding sequence is TGTGCCAGCAGTTCCGGGGGGGACAGAACCTACGAGCAGTACTTC. It specifies CASSSGGDRTYEQYF.

This chain links TRBV6-1 with TRBJ2-5; 7 bases line up with TRBD1. The CDR3 sequence is 15 residues long. Germline CDR1 and CDR2: MNHNS and SASEGT. V was clipped by 4 bases and J by 0 bases; unmatched bases: 5. As DNA, the CDR3 is TGTGCCAGCAGTGGGACAGGAGTATACCAAGAGACCCAGTACTTC. Encoded protein: CASSGTGVYQETQYF.

This clone came up once. The rearrangement links TRBV27 to TRBJ2-2, with unresolved D. Per the germline V gene, CDR1 is MNHEY and CDR2 is SMNVEV (reference sequence). Trimming stripped 0 bases from V and 10 bases from J, with 9 bases between. The CDR3 length is 13 residues. The CDR3 DNA reads TGTGCCAGCAGTTTATCTGGGTGGGAGGAGCTGTTTTTT. This codes for CASSLSGWEELFF.

CDR3 region: CASSLGRNTGELFF. CDR3 DNA: TGTGCCAGCAGCTTGGGCAGGAACACCGGGGAGCTGTTTTTT. V and J are TRBV7-2 and TRBJ2-2; D is ambiguous. The CDR3 runs to 14 residues. Germline V lookup: CDR1 SGHTA, CDR2 FQGNSA. Trimming cost V 3 bases and J 1 base, with 6 bases left between them.

There are a few counts of this clone. The chain combines TRBV9 with TRBJ1-3; D unclear. CDR3 length equals 16 residues. Trimming stripped 1 base from V and 0 bases from J, with 11 bases between. Germline CDR1 SGDLS, CDR2 YYNGEE. CDR3 sequence: CASSVQARSSGNTIYF. In nucleotides, the CDR3 is TGTGCCAGCAGCGTACAGGCCCGGAGCTCTGGAAACACCATATATTTT.

The chain links TRBV21-1 to TRBJ2-5. TRBV21-1 is an annotated pseudogene. The CDR3 totals 15 residues. Here the CDR3 reads CASSPSLQEEETQYF. CDR3 nucleotide sequence: TGTGCCAGCAGCCCTAGCCTACAGGAGGAAGAGACCCAGTACTTC.

The rearrangement uses TRBV25-1 and TRBJ2-7; 14 bases fit TRBD2. The CDR3 length is 16 residues. The J segment lost 3 bases and the V segment lost 4 bases, leaving 5 bases of the junction unmatched. Germline assignment: CDR1 MGHDK and CDR2 SYGVNS. The CDR3 loop reads CASSARLAGGHYEQYF. The CDR3 DNA reads TGTGCCAGCAGTGCGCGACTAGCGGGAGGGCACTACGAGCAGTACTTC.